The clone carrying this T cell receptor (beta chain) was counted between two and nine times. Its antigen remains unidentified. This sample was taken from a study of regulatory T cells in long-lasting Graves disease. Time point here: newly diagnosed GD, antithyroid drugs for less than 3 months. PBMC RNA served as the TCR library source. The patient group derived from an endocrinology department in Xi'an, China. The CDR3 is made up of 12 amino acids. Germline V gene sequence: CDR1 MGHDK, CDR2 SYGVNS. V dropped 3 bases and J dropped 6 bases, with 8 bases sitting between them. Findings and limits, study-wide: Persistent Graves' patients showed reduced TCR diversity versus newly diagnosed patients. Study was limited to peripheral blood, excluding thyroid tissue.

Both iRepertoire HTBI primers and Arm-PCR of CDR3 regions were used to build the TCR beta libraries. In the authors' workflow: Identified segments across samples numbered under 80 TRBV and about 13 TRBJ. MiXCR was run by TCRdb on the multiplex PCR reads, yielding one entry per CDR3 protein. The V and J calls and clone size are TCRdb's, not the authors'. The table has around 420,000 distinct CDR3 sequences, 15% seen once. This TCR came from a female donor with Graves disease. The rearrangement uses TRBV25-1 and TRBJ1-1; possible D gene TRBD1, 5 bases. The material was peripheral blood mononuclear cells (PBMCs), obtained at new diagnosis, from a patient treated with antithyroid drugs. CDR3 protein: CASSDLGAEAFF. As DNA, the CDR3 is TGTGCCAGCAGTGATTTAGGGGCTGAAGCTTTCTTT.